Detailed here is one T cell receptor beta chain. Its binding antigen is unknown. Per-nucleotide qualities are absent, and no much larger clonotype sits a single base away. V lost 8 bases and J lost 7 bases, and the count of bases not matched to a germline gene is 3. CDR1 and CDR2 are drawn from the germline V gene (reference sequence): LNHDA, SQIVND. The CDR3, cysteine through phenylalanine, is 13 amino acids long. Of the read, only the CDR3 DNA is kept; its 39 bases are in frame from base 1. The library came from the immunoSEQ multiplex PCR assay. For the multiplex PCR, a mixture combining 60 forward primers for TCR Vbeta segments and 13 reverse primers for TCR Jbeta segments was used. The CDR3 region of rearranged TCR beta genes was amplified from genomic DNA with a multiplex PCR assay. The amplified TCR beta libraries were sequenced on the Illumina HiSeq System as 87-base-pair reads. In the authors' own workflow: Across the 670 or so repertoires, a later analysis counted about 81 million unique TCR beta chains, approximately 12 million of which were shared by at least two donors. Raw reads were error-corrected and collapsed into unique sequences with a nearest-neighbor algorithm that merged closely related sequences to remove PCR and sequencing errors. CDR3 sequences were aligned to IMGT reference sequences to assign V, D and J gene segments. Each retained sequence needed at least a six-nucleotide match to both a V gene segment and a J gene segment. A rearrangement counted as productive if the CDR3 had no stop codons and remained in frame with V and J, and every other rearrangement counted as non-productive. CDR3 was defined according to IMGT convention as the region running from the second conserved V-encoded cysteine to the conserved J-encoded phenylalanine. Sequences without an unambiguous match to a single V gene segment were excluded from the earlier analysis of several hundred of the donors. An earlier analysis of several hundred of the donors called V segments functional above 56.7% productive rearrangements and segregating when the between-donor standard deviation exceeded 5%. A statistical classification framework was developed to diagnose cytomegalovirus status using the catalog of TCR beta chain sequences. A later analysis assigned V and J genes by comparing TCR nucleotide sequences with IMGT/GENE-DB human TR gene sequences. A later analysis assigned CDR3 sequences and most-parsimonious VDJ recombination scenarios with the TCRdist pipeline. In a later analysis, each TCR beta chain was defined by its CDR3 amino acid sequence together with its V-gene family, and reads lacking a unique V-gene family were excluded. As a way to deal with suspected cross-contamination and a sequencing artifact, a later analysis dropped roughly 600 nucleotide sequences that were highly shared and had low generation probability. In a later analysis, a clonal expansion index for each public chain was calculated from normalized within-repertoire ranks of inferred template counts. Generation probabilities in a later analysis came from a VDJ recombination model fitted to out-of-frame rearrangements, and those results were checked against IGoR. Hypergeometric tests were used in a later analysis to score TCR-TCR, TCR-HLA and TCR-CMV co-occurrence, with a repertoire-size bias correction applied to the TCR pairs. A later analysis estimated false discovery rates by permuting HLA or CMV assignments 20 times. In a later analysis, co-occurring TCRs were grouped using DBSCAN, with TCRdist sequence similarity added in when clustering inside HLA-allele-positive subsets. Co-occurrence clustering excluded repertoires with fewer than 30,000 or more than 120,000 public chains, plus five with anomalous nucleotide sharing. Here the immuneACCESS table is served through TCRdb, limited to in-frame sequences with V and J called. Missing clones are a known gap in these copies; in checked studies unresolved V genes cover under half, and the rest lacks a known reason. V, J and clone size are those of that table, while D and trimming were read from the DNA. Here the sample has around 91,000 clones; around 64% occur a single time. The ten largest clonotypes hold around 2.5% of the sample.

In total, 600 or so healthy bone marrow donors made up the cohort. Cohort members were all nominally healthy when sampled, although unrecorded immune exposures were likely present. Of the 700 or so cohort members, about 270 had a positive CMV serostatus and about 360 had a negative one, while no CMV serostatus was recorded for the donor. Every donor gave a peripheral blood sample, and the peripheral blood mononuclear cells from that sample were used for TCR beta sequencing. The Qiagen DNeasy Blood Extraction Kit was used to extract genomic DNA from the blood cell samples. This sample was included in a study of cytomegalovirus exposure and HLA in healthy donors (dated by TCRdb to 2017 to 2019). General notes on the study: According to an earlier analysis of 550 to 700 of the donors, about 180 million T cells yielded some 110 million unique TCR beta sequences and roughly 280 Gb of sequence data. Around 320 gigabases of sequencing data and approximately 85 million unique TCR sequences were included in an early release covering 500 to 750 HLA-typed donors. Among the roughly 430 genotyped donors, around 81% belonged to the genetic ancestry cluster associated with self-reported Caucasian donors. The study aimed to test whether signatures of past pathogen exposure could be identified by cataloging public T cell receptors. The T cell repertoires of 550 to 850 subjects were profiled by immunosequencing and related to cytomegalovirus serostatus. Along with the approximately 670-subject first cohort, a separate validation cohort of 120 different subjects was used. The study combined high-throughput TCR immunosequencing, statistical association of individual TCRs with disease status, and machine learning to predict cytomegalovirus infection status. A later analysis re-examined previously published TCR beta repertoires from just over 650 donors and added high-resolution HLA genotyping to investigate patterns of TCR occurrence. Rather than using new phenotypic data, the later analysis identified candidate immune exposures from TCR beta sequences and from how often those sequences occurred across donors. An earlier analysis of about 600 of the donors used high-throughput TCR beta sequencing to judge whether each TCR beta V gene segment behaved as functional or pseudogenic. Donor age, sex, ethnicity and CMV serostatus were collected together with the repertoire data. Genome-wide SNP genotypes for about 60% of the roughly 670 donors were used in a later genetic analysis, which treated that subset as a discovery cohort. All discovery cohort repertoires had been generated using a single sequencing platform. HLA typing covered class I and class II loci at four-digit resolution. Typing coverage varied by locus: about 620-640 donors for A, B, C, DRB1 and DQB1; roughly 510 for DQA1; nearly 610 for DPA1; 400 to 480 for DPB1. Four or five DR-DQ haplotypes were treated as single units for association and clustering because of strong linkage in the cohort. Across roughly 420 genotyped donors of the cohort, an average of approximately 240,000 unique TCR beta nucleotide sequences per donor were sequenced, and roughly a sixth of those sequences were non-productive.

General study outcomes and caveats: A group of highly shared sequence variants was considered likely to be a technical artifact of the sequencing pipeline. Broadly in line with IMGT annotations, most TCR beta V segments showed up in productive rearrangements about 87% or about 30% of the time in an earlier analysis of several hundred of the donors. A later genetic analysis associated a missense DCLRE1C variant with V-gene and J-gene trimming of TCR beta chains, and an independent cohort replicated the association. Most CMV-associated TCR beta chains appeared to be HLA-restricted in a later analysis, and the HLA associations seemed to be driven largely by CMV exposure. Because the 87-base-pair reads could not distinguish some IMGT-functional V segments, including TRBV6-2 and TRBV6-3, those segments were excluded. A further reported finding was that TCR beta sequences accurately predicted the HLA-A and HLA-B alleles for most subjects in the first cohort. According to the authors, the approach could potentially be generalized to other disease states and immunological phenotypes. Roughly uniform sequencing depth across donors was assumed in presence/absence analyses, although this assumption may not hold. Because HLA typing was unavailable for some donors at each locus, only the typed subset was used in association tests. In both the original and validation cohorts, the classifier was reported to diagnose cytomegalovirus status with high specificity and sensitivity. A later genetic analysis reported fewer N-insertions in productive TCRs among donors in an Asian-associated ancestry cluster than the approximately 670-donor mean. Compared with equally common non-associated chains, HLA-associated TCR beta chains in a later analysis were more clonally expanded and had lower generation probabilities. In a later analysis, the rate of TCR association differed among HLA loci, with DRB1 alleles having the most associated TCRs and HLA-C alleles having the fewest. A few of the identified cytomegalovirus-associated TCR beta chains were confirmed in vitro to be specific for cytomegalovirus antigens. A later analysis reported that several top co-occurrence clusters appeared linked to parvovirus B19, influenza, CMV and Epstein-Barr virus. The earlier analysis of almost 600 of the donors excluded 15 to 20 rarely observed V segments, including chromosome 9 orphons, because counts were too low. Specific HLA alleles were associated with 15,000 to 20,000 TCR beta sequences at a false discovery rate of 0.05 in a later analysis. Linkage disequilibrium might explain the correlated functional status among segregating V segments, but an unknown experimental factor could not be excluded. The study listed 164 TCR beta chains as associated with cytomegalovirus. When HLA alleles, especially DR and DQ, strongly co-occurred, attributing TCR associations to individual alleles was difficult. In this cohort, only TCR beta chains were sequenced, and detectable features were limited by the absence of alpha or paired-chain data. The only immune exposure information available for the cohort was CMV serostatus. Across donors, most TCR sequences were observed very rarely, whereas some public TCRs were present in many individuals.

The rearranged segments are TRBV19 and TRBJ2-1, with 12 bases aligning to TRBD2. The clonotype was recovered from a human donor in good health. Input material: PBMCs. The nucleotide sequence is TGTGCCAGTGGACTAGCGGGGCGTAATGAGCAGTTCTTC. The encoded protein is CASGLAGRNEQFF.